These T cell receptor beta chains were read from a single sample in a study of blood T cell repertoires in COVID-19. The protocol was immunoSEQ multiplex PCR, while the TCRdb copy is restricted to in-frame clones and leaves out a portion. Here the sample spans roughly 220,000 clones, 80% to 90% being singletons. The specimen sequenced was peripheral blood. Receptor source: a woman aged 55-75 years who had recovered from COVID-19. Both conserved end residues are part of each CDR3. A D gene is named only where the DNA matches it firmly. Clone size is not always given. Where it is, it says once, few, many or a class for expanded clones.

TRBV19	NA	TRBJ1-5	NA	CASSIVGGRESNQPQHF	TGTGCCAGTAGTATAGTTGGGGGGAGGGAAAGCAATCAGCCCCAGCATTTT
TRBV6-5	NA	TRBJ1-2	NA	CASRRRGSYGYTF	TGTGCCAGCAGACGACGAGGGAGCTATGGCTACACCTTC
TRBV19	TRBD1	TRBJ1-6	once	CASSGTEYRPRGSPLHF	TGTGCCAGTAGTGGGACAGAGTACCGTCCACGGGGTTCACCCCTCCACTTT
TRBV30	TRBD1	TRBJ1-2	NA	CAWSRGQENLGYTF	TGTGCCTGGAGTCGGGGACAGGAAAATCTAGGCTACACCTTC
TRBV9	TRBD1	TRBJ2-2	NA	CASSELPGQGAGELFF	TGTGCCAGCAGCGAACTTCCGGGACAGGGTGCCGGGGAGCTGTTTTTT
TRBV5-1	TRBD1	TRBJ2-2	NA	CASSLLGQGVGELFF	TGCGCCAGCAGCTTGCTGGGACAGGGAGTAGGGGAGCTGTTTTTT
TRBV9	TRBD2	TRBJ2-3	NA	CASSEGLAGGTDTQYF	TGTGCCAGCAGCGAGGGACTAGCGGGGGGCACAGATACGCAGTATTTT
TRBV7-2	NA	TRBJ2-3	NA	CASSLLRVTDTQYF	TGTGCCAGCAGCTTACTCCGAGTGACAGATACGCAGTATTTT
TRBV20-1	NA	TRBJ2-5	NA	CSAEHQETQYF	TGCAGTGCCGAGCACCAAGAGACCCAGTACTTC
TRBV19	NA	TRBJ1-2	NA	CASRVVGEGGYTF	TGTGCCAGTAGGGTCGTTGGCGAGGGTGGCTACACCTTC
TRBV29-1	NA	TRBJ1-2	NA	CSVVTRGLGYTF	TGCAGCGTTGTGACAAGGGGCTTAGGCTACACCTTC
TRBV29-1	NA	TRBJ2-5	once	CSVERTGRETQYF	TGCAGCGTTGAACGAACAGGGCGTGAGACCCAGTACTTC
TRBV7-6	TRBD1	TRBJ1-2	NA	CASSPIGQGAVYGYTF	TGTGCCAGCAGCCCAATTGGACAGGGCGCTGTCTATGGCTACACCTTC
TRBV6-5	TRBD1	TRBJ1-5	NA	CASSPDRGNQPQHF	TGTGCCAGCAGCCCGGACAGGGGCAATCAGCCCCAGCATTTT
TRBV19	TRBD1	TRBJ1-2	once	CASSIEGQGSGYTF	TGTGCCAGTAGTATAGAGGGACAGGGGAGCGGCTACACCTTC
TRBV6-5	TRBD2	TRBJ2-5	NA	CASSFGGNQETQYF	TGTGCCAGCAGTTTCGGGGGGAACCAAGAGACCCAGTACTTC
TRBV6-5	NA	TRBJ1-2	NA	CASSYSPGNYGYTF	TGTGCCAGCAGTTACTCTCCAGGGAACTATGGCTACACCTTC
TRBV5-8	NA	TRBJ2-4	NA	CASSPPGNKNIQYF	TGTGCCAGCAGCCCCCCAGGGAACAAAAACATTCAGTACTTC
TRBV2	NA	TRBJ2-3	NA	CATYSGSGVSTDTQYF	TGTGCCACCTACAGCGGATCTGGGGTGAGCACAGATACGCAGTATTTT
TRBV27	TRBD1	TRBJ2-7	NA	CASSALRQGNEQYF	TGTGCCAGCAGCGCCCTAAGACAGGGTAATGAGCAGTACTTC
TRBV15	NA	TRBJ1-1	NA	CATSYSPGLITEAFF	TGTGCCACCAGCTATTCCCCAGGGTTAATCACTGAAGCTTTCTTT
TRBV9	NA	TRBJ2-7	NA	CASSLTGGGLNEQYF	TGTGCCAGCAGCCTCACTGGGGGGGGCTTAAACGAGCAGTACTTC
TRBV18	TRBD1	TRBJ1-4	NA	CASSPGTVGEKLFF	TGTGCCAGCTCACCGGGGACAGTCGGTGAAAAACTGTTTTTT
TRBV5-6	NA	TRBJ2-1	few	CASSWGMPGNEQFF	TGTGCCAGCAGCTGGGGCATGCCCGGCAATGAGCAGTTCTTC
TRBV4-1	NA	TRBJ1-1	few	CASSLTGYTEAFF	TGCGCCAGCAGCCTTACAGGGTACACTGAAGCTTTCTTT
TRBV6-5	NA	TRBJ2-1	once	CACRTGNYNEQFF	TGTGCCTGCCGGACTGGAAATTACAATGAGCAGTTCTTC
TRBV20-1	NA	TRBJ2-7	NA	CSARAGQQQYF	TGCAGTGCTAGAGCTGGGCAACAGCAGTACTTC
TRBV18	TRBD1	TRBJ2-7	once	CASLPSGTGDYEQYF	TGTGCCAGCTTACCTTCCGGGACAGGGGACTACGAGCAGTACTTC
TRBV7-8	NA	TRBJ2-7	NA	CASSLASWSGEQYF	TGTGCCAGCAGCTTAGCGTCGTGGAGTGGTGAGCAGTACTTC
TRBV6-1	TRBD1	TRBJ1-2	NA	CASSGTGHLKFYGYTF	TGTGCCAGCAGTGGGACAGGCCACCTAAAATTCTATGGCTACACCTTC
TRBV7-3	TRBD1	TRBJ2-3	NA	CASSAGGGTDTQYF	TGTGCCAGCAGCGCAGGGGGCGGCACAGATACGCAGTATTTT
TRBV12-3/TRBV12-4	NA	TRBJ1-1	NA	CASSLPDTEAFF	TGTGCCAGCAGTTTGCCGGACACCGAAGCTTTCTTT
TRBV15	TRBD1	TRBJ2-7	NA	CATSRDGTGGFEQYF	TGTGCCACCAGCAGAGATGGGACAGGGGGTTTCGAGCAGTACTTC
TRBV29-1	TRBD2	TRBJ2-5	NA	CSGTGTNQETQYF	TGCAGCGGCACCGGGACTAACCAAGAGACCCAGTACTTC
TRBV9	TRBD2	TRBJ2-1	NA	CASSVSSGVAYNEQFF	TGTGCCAGCAGCGTATCCAGCGGGGTTGCCTACAATGAGCAGTTCTTC
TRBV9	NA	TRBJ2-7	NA	CASSVNSYEQYF	TGTGCCAGCAGCGTAAATTCGTACGAGCAGTACTTC
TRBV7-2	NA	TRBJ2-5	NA	CASSRGGWETQYF	TGTGCCAGCAGCCGTGGGGGGTGGGAGACCCAGTACTTC
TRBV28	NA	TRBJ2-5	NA	CASSLNSYLITPKETQYF	TGTGCCAGCAGTTTAAACAGCTACCTAATAACACCAAAAGAGACCCAGTACTTC
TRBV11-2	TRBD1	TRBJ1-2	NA	CASSLGRGTGSYGYTF	TGTGCCAGCAGCTTAGGGCGTGGGACAGGGTCATATGGCTACACCTTC